A selection of T cell receptor beta chains follows, all from one sample in a study of OX40 agonist ivuxolimab in advanced cancers. Clones were sequenced by immunoSEQ multiplex PCR, and TCRdb holds only the in-frame ones, with some missing. The sample carries about 82,000 clones, 90% recorded once. The sample was CD4+ or CD8+ T cells sorted from blood, taken in a trial of the OX40 agonist ivuxolimab. These receptors were taken from an adult with an advanced solid tumor such as melanoma, head and neck, liver or kidney cancer. The CDR3 runs from the conserved cysteine through the conserved F or W. The D gene is left open where the match is weak.

V gene,D gene,J gene,CDR3 DNA,CDR3 protein
TRBV7-9,-,TRBJ1-1,TGTGCCAGCATGCAGGTTGGCACTGAAGCTTTCTTT,CASMQVGTEAFF
TRBV19,-,TRBJ2-7,TGTGCCAGTAGTGATTCCGGGACCCAATTGAGGGAGCAGTACTTC,CASSDSGTQLREQYF
TRBV5-1,-,TRBJ2-3,TGCGCCAGCAGCGAGACAGTCGCAGATACGCAGTATTTT,CASSETVADTQYF
TRBV28,-,TRBJ2-7,TGTGCCAGCAGTTTAGACGGGATCACCTACGAGCAGTACTTC,CASSLDGITYEQYF
TRBV5-1,TRBD1,TRBJ1-1,TGCGCCAGCAGCTTAGCGACAGGGTACGGGAACACTGAAGCTTTCTTT,CASSLATGYGNTEAFF
TRBV19,-,TRBJ1-6,TGTGCCAGTAAGGTCCCAGGGGACAATAATTCACCCCTCCACTTT,CASKVPGDNNSPLHF
TRBV19,TRBD1,TRBJ2-1,TGTGCCAGTAGTATTACAGGGGGATCTTACAATGAGCAGTTCTTC,CASSITGGSYNEQFF
TRBV25-1,-,TRBJ1-5,TGTGCCAGCAGTGAATTGGGAGAGGGCAATCAGCCCCAGCATTTT,CASSELGEGNQPQHF
TRBV11-1,-,TRBJ2-7,TGTGCCAGCAGCTTTTACCAGGGGATTGACTACGAGCAGTACTTC,CASSFYQGIDYEQYF
TRBV6-1,-,TRBJ2-3,TGTGCCAGCAGTGCAAACACAGATACGCAGTATTTT,CASSANTDTQYF
TRBV29-1,TRBD1,TRBJ2-7,TGCAGCGTTGAAGGAACGGGACAGGGGGCGGACGAGCAGTACTTC,CSVEGTGQGADEQYF
TRBV5-1,-,TRBJ1-1,TGCGCCAGCAGCTTTGCAGTTTTTGGGAGCACTGAAGCTTTCTTT,CASSFAVFGSTEAFF
TRBV7-2,TRBD1,TRBJ1-1,TGTGCCAGCAGCTTAGCTCCGACAGGGGGAGAAGCTTTCTTT,CASSLAPTGGEAFF
TRBV7-7,TRBD2,TRBJ2-5,TGTGCCAGCAGCCTCGGACTAGCGGGTAGAGAGACCCAGTACTTC,CASSLGLAGRETQYF
TRBV5-1,TRBD2,TRBJ2-7,TGCGCCAGCCGAGCAGCGGGAGAGGTCTCCTACGAGCAGTACTTC,CASRAAGEVSYEQYF
TRBV19,-,TRBJ2-5,TGTGCCAGTAGTATTGGGGGATCCTTACGAGAGACCCAGTACTTC,CASSIGGSLRETQYF
TRBV6-5,-,TRBJ2-2,TGTGCCAGCAGTTCCCCAGGGAACACCGGGGAGCTGTTTTTT,CASSSPGNTGELFF
TRBV14,TRBD2,TRBJ2-1,TGTGCCAGCAGCCAACTAGCGGGGGGGCCCAATGAGCAGTTCTTC,CASSQLAGGPNEQFF
TRBV21-1,-,TRBJ1-5,TGTGCCAGCAGCAATATCTATCAGGGGTCGTCCCCCCCTAGCAATCAGCCCCAGCATTTT,CASSNIYQGSSPPSNQPQHF
TRBV5-4,-,TRBJ1-1,TGTGCCAGCAGCCTCGAGGGAGACATGAACACTGAAGCTTTCTTT,CASSLEGDMNTEAFF
TRBV7-9,-,TRBJ1-2,TGTGCCAGCAGCTTTAGCTGGGACACAAATAGCGGCTACACCTTC,CASSFSWDTNSGYTF
TRBV5-5,-,TRBJ1-1,TGTGCCAGCAGCTTGTTCTTAGACAGCCGTGAAGCTTTCTTT,CASSLFLDSREAFF
TRBV27,-,TRBJ2-1,TGTGCCAGCAGCCTGACTAGGGTCCCCTACAATGAGCAGTTCTTC,CASSLTRVPYNEQFF
TRBV7-8,-,TRBJ2-5,TGTGCCAGCAGCTTATTGAGGGGGGCGGGTTCCCAGTACTTC,CASSLLRGAGSQYF
TRBV18,TRBD2,TRBJ2-1,TGTGCCAGCTCACCACGGGCTAGCGGAGTAATAGATGAGCAGTTCTTC,CASSPRASGVIDEQFF
TRBV28,-,TRBJ1-5,TGTGCCAGCAGTTTAACGGTCAATCAGCCCCAGCATTTT,CASSLTVNQPQHF